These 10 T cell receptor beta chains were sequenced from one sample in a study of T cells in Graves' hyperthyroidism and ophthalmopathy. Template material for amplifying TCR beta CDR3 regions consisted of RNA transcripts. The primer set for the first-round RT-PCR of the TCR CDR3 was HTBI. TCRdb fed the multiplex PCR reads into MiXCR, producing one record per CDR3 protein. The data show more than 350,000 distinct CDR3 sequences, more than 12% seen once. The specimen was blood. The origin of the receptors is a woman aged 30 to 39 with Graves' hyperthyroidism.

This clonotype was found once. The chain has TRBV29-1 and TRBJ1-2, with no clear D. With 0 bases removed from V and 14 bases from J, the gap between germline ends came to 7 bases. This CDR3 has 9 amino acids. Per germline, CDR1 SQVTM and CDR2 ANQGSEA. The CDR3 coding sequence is TGCAGCGTTGAAGATCTAAGAACCTTC. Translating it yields CSVEDLRTF.

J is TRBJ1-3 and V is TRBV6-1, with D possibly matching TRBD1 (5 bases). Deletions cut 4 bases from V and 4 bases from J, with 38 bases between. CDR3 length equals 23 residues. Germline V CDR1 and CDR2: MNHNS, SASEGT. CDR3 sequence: CASSVTLPLLSGVTYPEGNTIYF. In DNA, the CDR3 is TGTGCCAGCAGTGTAACTCTCCCCTTGCTCTCGGGGGTTACTTACCCCGAAGGAAACACCATATATTTT.

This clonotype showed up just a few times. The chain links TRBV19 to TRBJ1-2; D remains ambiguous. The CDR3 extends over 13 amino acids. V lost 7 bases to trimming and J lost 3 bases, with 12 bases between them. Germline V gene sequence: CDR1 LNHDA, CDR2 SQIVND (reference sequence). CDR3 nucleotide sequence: TGTGCCAGTAATGGCGGGCAGTACTATGGCTACACCTTC. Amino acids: CASNGGQYYGYTF.

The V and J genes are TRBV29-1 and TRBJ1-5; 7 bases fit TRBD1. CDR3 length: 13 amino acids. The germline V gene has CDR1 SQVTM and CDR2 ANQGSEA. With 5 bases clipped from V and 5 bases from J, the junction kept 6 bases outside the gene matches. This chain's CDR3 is CSVISGGDQPQHF. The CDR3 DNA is TGCAGCGTTATTTCAGGGGGTGATCAGCCCCAGCATTTT. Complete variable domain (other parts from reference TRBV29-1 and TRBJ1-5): SAVISQKPSRDICQRGTSLTIQCQVDSQVTMMFWYRQQPGQSLTLIATANQGSEATYESGFVIDKFPISRPNLTFSTLTVSNMSPEDSSIYLCSVISGGDQPQHFGDGTRLSIL.

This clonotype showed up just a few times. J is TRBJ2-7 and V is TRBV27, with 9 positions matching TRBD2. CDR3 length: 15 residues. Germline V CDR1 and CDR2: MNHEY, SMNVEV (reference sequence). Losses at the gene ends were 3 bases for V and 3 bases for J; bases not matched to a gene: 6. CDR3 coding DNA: TGTGCCAGCAGTTTTATCGGGACTAGCCTCTACGAGCAGTACTTC. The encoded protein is CASSFIGTSLYEQYF.

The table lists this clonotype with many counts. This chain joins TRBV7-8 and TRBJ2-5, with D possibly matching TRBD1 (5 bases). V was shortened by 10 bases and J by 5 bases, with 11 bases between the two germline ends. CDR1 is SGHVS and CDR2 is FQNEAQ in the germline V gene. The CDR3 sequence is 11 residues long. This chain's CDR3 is CAIGHPETQYF. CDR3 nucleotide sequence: TGTGCCATCGGACATCCGGAGACCCAGTACTTC.

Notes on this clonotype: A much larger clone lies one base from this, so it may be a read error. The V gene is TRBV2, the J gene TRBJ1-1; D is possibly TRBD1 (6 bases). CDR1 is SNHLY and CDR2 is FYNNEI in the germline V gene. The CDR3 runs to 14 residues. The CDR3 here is CASSEQGTDTEACF. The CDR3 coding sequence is TGTGCCAGCAGCGAACAGGGTACGGACACTGAAGCTTGCTTT.

CDR3 residues: CSARGLETFSDTQYF. For the CDR3, the DNA is TGCAGTGCTAGAGGACTAGAGACATTTTCAGATACGCAGTATTTT. The chain uses TRBV20-1 and TRBJ2-3, with a possible D match to TRBD2 (6 bases). CDR1 and CDR2 (germline): DFQATT, SNEGSKA (reference sequence). This CDR3 is built from 15 residues. V lost 1 base to trimming and J lost 4 bases, with 15 bases between them.

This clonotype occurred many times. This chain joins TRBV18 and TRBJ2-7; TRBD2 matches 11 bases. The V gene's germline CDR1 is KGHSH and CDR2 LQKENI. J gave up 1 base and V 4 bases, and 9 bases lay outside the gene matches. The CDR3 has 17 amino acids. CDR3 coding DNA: TGTGCCAGCTCACGAACTTCTTTAGCGGGAGGGTCCTACGAGCAGTACTTC. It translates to CASSRTSLAGGSYEQYF.

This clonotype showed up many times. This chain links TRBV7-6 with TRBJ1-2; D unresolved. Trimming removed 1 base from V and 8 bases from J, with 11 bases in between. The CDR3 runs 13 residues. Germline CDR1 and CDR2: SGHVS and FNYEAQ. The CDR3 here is CASSLEPFLGYTF. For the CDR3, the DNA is TGTGCCAGCAGCTTAGAACCATTTCTGGGCTACACCTTC.